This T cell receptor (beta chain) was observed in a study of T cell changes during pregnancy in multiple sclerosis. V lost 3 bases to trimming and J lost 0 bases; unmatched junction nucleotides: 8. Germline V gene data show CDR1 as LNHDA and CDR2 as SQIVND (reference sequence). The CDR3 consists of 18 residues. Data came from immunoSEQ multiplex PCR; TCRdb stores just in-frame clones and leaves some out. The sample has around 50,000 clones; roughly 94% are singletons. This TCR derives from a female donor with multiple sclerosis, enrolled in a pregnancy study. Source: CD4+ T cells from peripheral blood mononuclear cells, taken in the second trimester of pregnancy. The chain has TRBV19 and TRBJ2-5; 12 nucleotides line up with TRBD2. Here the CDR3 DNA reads TGTGCCAGTAGTATCGGGAGACTAGCGGGGGAATACCAAGAGACCCAGTACTTC. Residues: CASSIGRLAGEYQETQYF.